Included here is one T cell receptor (beta chain) sequence, with context. This sample was taken from a study of cytomegalovirus exposure and HLA in healthy donors. The PCR contained 60 Vbeta and 13 Jbeta primers. Profiled with immunoSEQ multiplex PCR; TCRdb holds only in-frame clones, not every one. This sample's table has about 190,000 clones. Trimming at V came to 2 bases and at J to 5 bases, leaving 6 bases not matched to a gene. Germline V gene sequence: CDR1 SGHVS, CDR2 FQNEAQ. CDR3 length equals 15 residues. This chain links TRBV7-8 with TRBJ1-2; 9 bases match TRBD1. The sequence was collected from a man aged 25 to 45 in good health and CMV-seronegative. Source material: PBMCs. CDR3 sequence (DNA): TGTGCCAGCAGCTTATCGGGACAGGGTCTGTATGGCTACACCTTC. It codes for CASSLSGQGLYGYTF.